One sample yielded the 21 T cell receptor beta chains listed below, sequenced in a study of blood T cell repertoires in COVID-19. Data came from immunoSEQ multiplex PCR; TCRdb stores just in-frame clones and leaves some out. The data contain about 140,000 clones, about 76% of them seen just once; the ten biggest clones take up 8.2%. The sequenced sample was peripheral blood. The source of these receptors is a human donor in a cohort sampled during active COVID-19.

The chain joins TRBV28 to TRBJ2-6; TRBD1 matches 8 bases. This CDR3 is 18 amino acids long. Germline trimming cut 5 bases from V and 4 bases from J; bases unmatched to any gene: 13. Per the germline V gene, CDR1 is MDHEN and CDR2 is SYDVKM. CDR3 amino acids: CASSTTGQGLRGANVLTF. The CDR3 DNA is TGTGCCAGCAGTACCACCGGACAGGGCCTCCGAGGGGCCAACGTCCTGACTTTC.

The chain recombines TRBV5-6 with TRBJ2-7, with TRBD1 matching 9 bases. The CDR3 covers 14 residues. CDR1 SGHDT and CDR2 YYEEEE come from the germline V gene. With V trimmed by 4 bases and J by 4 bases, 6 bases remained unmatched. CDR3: CASSRGQGAYEQYF. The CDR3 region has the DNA TGTGCCAGCAGCCGGGGACAGGGTGCTTACGAGCAGTACTTC.

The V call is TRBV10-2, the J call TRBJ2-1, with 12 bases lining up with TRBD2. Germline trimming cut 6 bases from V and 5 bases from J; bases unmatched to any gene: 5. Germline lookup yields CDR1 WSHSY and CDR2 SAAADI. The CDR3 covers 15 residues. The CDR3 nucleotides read TGCGCCAGCAGGGAACTAGCGGGAGGTCACAATGAGCAGTTCTTC. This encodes CASRELAGGHNEQFF.

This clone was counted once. The CDR3 is CASSELASGTYEQYF. CDR3 bases: TGTGCCAGCAGTGAATTAGCTAGCGGAACCTACGAGCAGTACTTC. The J gene is TRBJ2-7, the V gene TRBV2; 7 bases fit TRBD2. Unmatched junction bases numbered 6, after V lost 2 bases and J lost 2 bases. Germline CDR1 reads SNHLY; CDR2 reads FYNNEI. The CDR3 is 15 amino acids.

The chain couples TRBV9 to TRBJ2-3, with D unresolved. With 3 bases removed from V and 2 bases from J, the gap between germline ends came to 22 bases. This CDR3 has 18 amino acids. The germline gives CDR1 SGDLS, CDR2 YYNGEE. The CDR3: CASSAPLGLGITTDTQYF. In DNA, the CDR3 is TGTGCCAGCAGCGCTCCCCTCGGGTTAGGAATTACCACAGATACGCAGTATTTT. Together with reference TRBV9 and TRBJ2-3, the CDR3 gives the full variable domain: DSGVTQTPKHLITATGQRVTLRCSPRSGDLSVYWYQQSLDQGLQFLIQYYNGEERAKGNILERFSAQQFPDLHSELNLSSLELGDSALYFCASSAPLGLGITTDTQYFGPGTRLTVL.

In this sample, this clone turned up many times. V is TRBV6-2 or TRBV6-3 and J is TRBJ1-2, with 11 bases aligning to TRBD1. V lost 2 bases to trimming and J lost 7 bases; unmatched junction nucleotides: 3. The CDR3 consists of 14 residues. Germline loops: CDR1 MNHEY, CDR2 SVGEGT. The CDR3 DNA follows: TGTGCCAGCAGTTACCTGGACAGGGGGCTTGGCTACACCTTC. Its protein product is CASSYLDRGLGYTF.

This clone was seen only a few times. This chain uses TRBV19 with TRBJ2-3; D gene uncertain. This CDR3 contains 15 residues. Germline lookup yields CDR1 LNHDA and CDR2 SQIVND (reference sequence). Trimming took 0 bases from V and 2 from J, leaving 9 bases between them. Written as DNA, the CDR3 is TGTGCCAGTAGTATAGATGTTGGAGTCACAGATACGCAGTATTTT. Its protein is CASSIDVGVTDTQYF.

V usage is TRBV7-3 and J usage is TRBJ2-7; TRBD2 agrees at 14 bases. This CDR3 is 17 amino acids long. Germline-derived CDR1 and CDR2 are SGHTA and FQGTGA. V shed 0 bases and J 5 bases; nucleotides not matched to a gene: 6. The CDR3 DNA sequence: TGTGCCAGCAGCTTAACAGGGACTAGCGGGGGACGGCACGAGCAGTACTTC. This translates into CASSLTGTSGGRHEQYF.

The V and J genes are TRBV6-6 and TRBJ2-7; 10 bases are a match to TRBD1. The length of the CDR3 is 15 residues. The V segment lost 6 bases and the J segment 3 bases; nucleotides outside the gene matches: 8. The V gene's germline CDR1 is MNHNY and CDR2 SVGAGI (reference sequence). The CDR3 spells CASSASGQGGYEQYF. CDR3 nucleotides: TGTGCCAGCAGCGCCTCAGGACAGGGGGGCTACGAGCAGTACTTC.

The CDR3 region is CASSFIQPYEQYF. CDR3 DNA: TGTGCCAGCAGCTTCATACAGCCCTACGAGCAGTACTTC. This rearrangement joins TRBV11-2 to TRBJ2-7; no definite D call. The V gene's germline CDR1 is SGHAT and CDR2 FQNNGV. Between the trimmed V and J ends, which lost 3 bases and 2 bases, there was a span of 8 bases. CDR3 size: 13 residues.

CDR3 sequence reads: CASSTEPGQGAINSPLHF. In DNA, the CDR3 is TGCGCCAGCAGCACCGAGCCGGGACAGGGGGCTATTAATTCACCCCTCCACTTT. The chain couples TRBV5-1 to TRBJ1-6; the match to TRBD1 covers 12 bases. The CDR3 loop spans 18 amino acids. The trim removed 4 bases at V and 6 bases at J, leaving 11 bases unmatched. CDR1 SGHRS and CDR2 YFSETQ come from the germline V gene.

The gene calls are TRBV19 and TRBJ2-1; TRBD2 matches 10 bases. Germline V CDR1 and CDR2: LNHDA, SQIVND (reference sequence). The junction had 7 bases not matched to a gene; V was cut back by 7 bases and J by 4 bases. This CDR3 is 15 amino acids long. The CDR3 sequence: CASKPSAGGYNEQFF. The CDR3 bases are TGTGCCAGTAAGCCCTCAGCGGGGGGGTACAATGAGCAGTTCTTC.

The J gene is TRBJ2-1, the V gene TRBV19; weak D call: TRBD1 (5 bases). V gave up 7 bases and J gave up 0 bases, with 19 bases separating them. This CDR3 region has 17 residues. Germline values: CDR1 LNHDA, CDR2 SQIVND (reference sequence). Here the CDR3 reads CASNHPQGKSSYNEQFF. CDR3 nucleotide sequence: TGTGCCAGTAACCACCCCCAGGGCAAGAGCTCCTACAATGAGCAGTTCTTC.

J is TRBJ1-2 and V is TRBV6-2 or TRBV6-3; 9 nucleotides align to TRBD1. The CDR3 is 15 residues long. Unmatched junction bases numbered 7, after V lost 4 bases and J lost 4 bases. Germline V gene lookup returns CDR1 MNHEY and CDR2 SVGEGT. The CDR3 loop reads CASSSRDRASYGYTF. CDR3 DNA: TGTGCCAGCAGTTCTCGGGACAGGGCTAGCTATGGCTACACCTTC.

CDR3 loop: CASSEFSGNTEAFF. The CDR3 region has the DNA TGTGCCAGCAGTGAATTCAGTGGGAACACTGAAGCTTTCTTT. V and J are TRBV2 and TRBJ1-1; D not resolved. The CDR3 totals 14 residues. The V and J ends lost 2 bases and 1 base respectively, with 8 bases between them. In germline, CDR1 is SNHLY, CDR2 FYNNEI.

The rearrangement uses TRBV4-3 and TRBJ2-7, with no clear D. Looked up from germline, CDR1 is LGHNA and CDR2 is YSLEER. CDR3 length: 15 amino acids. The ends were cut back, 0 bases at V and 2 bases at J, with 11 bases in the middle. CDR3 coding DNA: TGCGCCAGCAGCCAAGAATATGCGGAAACCTACGAGCAGTACTTC. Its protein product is CASSQEYAETYEQYF.

CDR3 nucleotides: TGTGCCAGCAGCGCCGGACTAGGGGGGGTCACAGATACGCAGTATTTT. Its protein product is CASSAGLGGVTDTQYF. The rearrangement joins TRBV11-2 to TRBJ2-3; tentative D call: TRBD2 (7 bases). Germline V gene data show CDR1 as SGHAT and CDR2 as FQNNGV. This CDR3 has 16 amino acids. Trimming removed 5 bases from V and 2 bases from J, with 17 bases in between.

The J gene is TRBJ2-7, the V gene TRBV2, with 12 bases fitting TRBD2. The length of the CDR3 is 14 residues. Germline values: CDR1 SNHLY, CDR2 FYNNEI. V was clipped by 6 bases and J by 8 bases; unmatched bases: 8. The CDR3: CASRPGLAGTQQYF. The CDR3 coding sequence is TGTGCCAGCAGACCGGGACTAGCGGGTACGCAGCAGTACTTC.

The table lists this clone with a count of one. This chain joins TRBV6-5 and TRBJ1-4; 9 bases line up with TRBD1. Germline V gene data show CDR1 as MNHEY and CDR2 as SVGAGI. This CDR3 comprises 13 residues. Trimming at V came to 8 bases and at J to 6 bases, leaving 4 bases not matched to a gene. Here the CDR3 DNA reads TGTGCCAGCGATAGGACAGGGGATGAAAAACTGTTTTTT. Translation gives CASDRTGDEKLFF.

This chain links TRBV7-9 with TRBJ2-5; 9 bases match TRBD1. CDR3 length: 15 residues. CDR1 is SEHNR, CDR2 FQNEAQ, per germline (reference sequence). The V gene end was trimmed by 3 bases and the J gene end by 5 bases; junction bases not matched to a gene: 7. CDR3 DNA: TGTGCCAGCAGCTTGTTCTTACAGGGGGCGGAGACCCAGTACTTC. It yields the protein CASSLFLQGAETQYF.

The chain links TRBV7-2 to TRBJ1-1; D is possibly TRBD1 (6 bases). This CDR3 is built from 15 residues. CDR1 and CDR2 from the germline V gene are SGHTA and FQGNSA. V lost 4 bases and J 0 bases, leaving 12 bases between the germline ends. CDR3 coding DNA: TGTGCCAGCAGCTCCTACCGGACAGTGAACACTGAAGCTTTCTTT. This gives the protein CASSSYRTVNTEAFF. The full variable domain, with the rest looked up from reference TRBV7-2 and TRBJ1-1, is GAGVSQSPSNKVTEKGKDVELRCDPISGHTALYWYRQSLGQGLEFLIYFQGNSAPDKSGLPSDRFSAERTGGSVSTLTIQRTQQEDSAVYLCASSSYRTVNTEAFFGQGTRLTVV.